The 27 T cell receptor beta chains presented below share a single source sample, sequenced in a study of cytomegalovirus exposure and HLA in healthy donors. Primers for the PCR totalled 60 Vbeta and 13 Jbeta. Profiled with immunoSEQ multiplex PCR; TCRdb holds only in-frame clones, not every one. Of under 130,000 clones in the sample, around 62% are singletons; the top ten hold 3% to 4.5%. The sample comprised PBMCs. The receptor set was obtained from a man aged 30 to 39 in good health and CMV-seropositive.

This clone was observed a handful of times. V gene TRBV4-2 combines with J gene TRBJ2-5; maybe TRBD2 (6 bases). V dropped 2 bases and J dropped 7 bases, with 14 bases sitting between them. CDR1 and CDR2 from the germline V gene are LGHNA and YNFKEQ. The CDR3 consists of 14 residues. This chain's CDR3 is CASSQPQVGGTQYF. The DNA of the CDR3 is TGTGCCAGCAGCCAACCCCAGGTGGGAGGGACCCAGTACTTC.

This clone was seen more than once but under ten times. The rearrangement uses TRBV7-3 and TRBJ2-1; tentative D call: TRBD2 (5 bases). The CDR3 is made up of 15 amino acids. V lost 5 bases to trimming and J lost 2 bases, with 13 bases between them. Germline loops: CDR1 SGHTA, CDR2 FQGTGA. CDR3 sequence reads: CASSLEVAPYNEQFF. CDR3 nucleotide sequence: TGTGCCAGCAGCCTCGAGGTAGCGCCCTACAATGAGCAGTTCTTC.

V usage is TRBV5-6 and J usage is TRBJ1-3, with a possible D match to TRBD1 (6 bases). The CDR3 spans 14 residues. Looked up from germline, CDR1 is SGHDT and CDR2 is YYEEEE. Trimming removed 4 bases at V and 8 bases at J, with 16 bases between. The CDR3 loop is CASSPQGADHTIYF. CDR3 DNA: TGTGCCAGCAGCCCACAGGGTGCGGATCACACCATATATTTT.

This clone was counted between two and nine times. This chain uses TRBV10-3 with TRBJ1-5; a weak D match, TRBD1 (6 bases). The germline CDR1 and CDR2 sequences are ENHRY and SYGVKD. The V and J ends lost 11 bases and 6 bases respectively, with 17 bases between them. The CDR3 runs to 13 residues. The CDR3 loop reads CAATGGGSQPQHF. The CDR3 bases are TGTGCCGCCACAGGTGGGGGCAGTCAGCCCCAGCATTTT.

The V call is TRBV9, the J call TRBJ2-1, with D tentatively TRBD2 (6 bases). The CDR3 loop spans 15 amino acids. Per germline, CDR1 SGDLS and CDR2 YYNGEE. Trimming removed 0 bases from V and 8 bases from J, with 15 bases in between. In DNA form, the CDR3 reads TGTGCCAGCAGCGTAGGCCCCCTATCGGGGGATGAGCAGTTCTTC. Protein sequence: CASSVGPLSGDEQFF.

The chain recombines TRBV27 with TRBJ2-7; a weak D match, TRBD1 (5 bases). The V end lost 4 bases, the J end lost 2 bases, and 12 bases lay between the germline ends. This CDR3 region has 14 residues. Germline V CDR1 and CDR2: MNHEY, SMNVEV (reference sequence). CDR3 in amino acids: CASSSRQPTYEQYF. The DNA of the CDR3 is TGTGCCAGCAGTTCGAGACAGCCCACCTACGAGCAGTACTTC.

This clone was detected once. CDR3 sequence (DNA): TGCAGCGTGGCAAAGGGGACTTACACCGGGGAGCTGTTTTTT. Its translation is CSVAKGTYTGELFF. V is TRBV29-1 and J is TRBJ2-2, with D perhaps matching TRBD2 (6 bases). The CDR3 has 14 residues. Per germline, CDR1 SQVTM and CDR2 ANQGSEA. V dropped 6 bases and J dropped 3 bases, with 14 bases sitting between them.

As for this clone: Distinct nucleotide sequences in the sample also encode this CDR3. The genes are TRBV7-6 and TRBJ2-7; TRBD2 might be the D (6 bases). Germline V gene lookup returns CDR1 SGHVS and CDR2 FNYEAQ. The V gene lost 5 bases and the J gene lost 6 bases, with 17 bases spanning the gap. The CDR3 has 14 residues. CDR3 region: CASSPRVGGGEQYF. In DNA, the CDR3 is TGTGCCAGCAGCCCCCGGGTGGGGGGAGGCGAGCAGTACTTC.

The chain has TRBV5-6 and TRBJ2-5; 9 nucleotides match TRBD1. CDR3 length equals 14 residues. Germline CDR1 SGHDT, CDR2 YYEEEE. Unmatched junction bases numbered 4, after V lost 3 bases and J lost 4 bases. CDR3 region: CASSWDRVGETQYF. The CDR3, as DNA: TGTGCCAGCAGCTGGGACAGGGTGGGAGAGACCCAGTACTTC. Combining the CDR3 with reference TRBV5-6 and TRBJ2-5 gives the whole variable domain DAGVTQSPTHLIKTRGQQVTLRCSPKSGHDTVSWYQQALGQGPQFIFQYYEEEERQRGNFPDRFSGHQFPNYSSELNVNALLLGDSALYLCASSWDRVGETQYFGPGTRLLVL.

The chain employs TRBV5-6 and TRBJ2-3, with TRBD1 identical over 7 bases. This CDR3 contains 15 residues. Germline trimming cut 3 bases from V and 3 bases from J; bases unmatched to any gene: 7. In germline, CDR1 is SGHDT, CDR2 YYEEEE. The CDR3 DNA reads TGTGCCAGCAGCTCCTGGGACAGTATTACAGATACGCAGTATTTT. Its protein product is CASSSWDSITDTQYF.

This clone has at least ten counts. V and J are TRBV7-9 and TRBJ2-1; D not certain. Germline values: CDR1 SEHNR, CDR2 FQNEAQ (reference sequence). V was pared by 1 base and J by 7 bases, with 5 bases between. The CDR3 runs to 12 residues. In nucleotides, the CDR3 is TGTGCCAGCAGCTTAGGGCTGAATGAGCAGTTCTTC. It specifies CASSLGLNEQFF.

Only a few counts were recorded for this clone. The V call is TRBV7-2, the J call TRBJ1-2; the D gene is possibly TRBD1 (5 bases). Trimming pared 1 base from V and 7 bases from J, leaving 13 bases between. Germline values: CDR1 SGHTA, CDR2 FQGNSA. The length of the CDR3 is 14 residues. The CDR3 here is CASSLGQGYFGYTF. CDR3 bases: TGTGCCAGCAGCTTAGGGCAGGGATACTTTGGCTACACCTTC. Looking up the rest from reference TRBV7-2 and TRBJ1-2 gives the full variable domain: GAGVSQSPSNKVTEKGKDVELRCDPISGHTALYWYRQSLGQGLEFLIYFQGNSAPDKSGLPSDRFSAERTGGSVSTLTIQRTQQEDSAVYLCASSLGQGYFGYTFGSGTRLTVV.

The rearrangement links TRBV7-4 to TRBJ1-3; a weak D match, TRBD1 (5 bases). The CDR3 loop spans 16 amino acids. The V end was cut by 5 bases, the J end by 3 bases, with 17 bases between. Germline CDR1 is SGHVT and CDR2 is SQSDAQ. The CDR3 here is CASSLPTVLGGNTIYF. Written as DNA, the CDR3 is TGTGCCAGCAGCCTTCCGACAGTACTTGGTGGAAACACCATATATTTT. Complete variable domain (other parts from reference TRBV7-4 and TRBJ1-3): GAGVSQSPRYKVAKRGRDVALRCDSISGHVTLYWYRQTLGQGSEVLTYSQSDAQRDKSGRPSGRFSAERPERSVSTLKIQRTEQGDSAVYLCASSLPTVLGGNTIYFGEGSWLTVV.

The sample holds a few counts of this clone. Different DNA sequences within this sample yield the same CDR3. This chain joins TRBV9 and TRBJ2-7; 7 bases line up with TRBD1. This CDR3 is 14 amino acids long. V lost 1 base, J lost 0 bases, and 1 base stayed unmatched. Germline V gene sequence: CDR1 SGDLS, CDR2 YYNGEE. The CDR3 DNA sequence: TGTGCCAGCAGCGTACGGGACAGCTCCTACGAGCAGTACTTC. This gives the protein CASSVRDSSYEQYF.

This sequence joins TRBV5-1 and TRBJ2-5; D might be TRBD1 (7 bases). The CDR3 is 14 residues long. CDR1 and CDR2 (germline): SGHRS, YFSETQ. V lost 6 bases, J lost 5 bases, and 17 bases lay in between. CDR3 DNA sequence: TGCGCCAGCAACCGACAGGGAGGTGTCGAGACCCAGTACTTC. Protein product: CASNRQGGVETQYF.

The J gene is TRBJ1-1, the V gene TRBV6-5, with 8 nucleotides matching TRBD1. CDR1 and CDR2 from the germline V gene are MNHEY and SVGAGI. The V and J ends lost 6 bases and 9 bases, in that order; junction bases with no gene match: 6. The CDR3 length is 12 residues. The CDR3 loop reads CASSTGQGKAFF. CDR3 DNA: TGTGCCAGCAGCACAGGACAGGGCAAAGCTTTCTTT.

V usage is TRBV2 and J usage is TRBJ2-7; 8 nucleotides match TRBD2. Germline V gene data show CDR1 as SNHLY and CDR2 as FYNNEI. The CDR3 has 20 amino acids. After removal of 7 bases from V and 0 bases from J, the junction contained 23 bases not matched to a gene. The CDR3 sequence is CASTVPPGGASGGPSYEQYF. CDR3 nucleotide sequence: TGTGCCAGCACTGTACCTCCGGGGGGGGCCAGCGGGGGACCCTCCTACGAGCAGTACTTC.

The chain employs TRBV5-1 and TRBJ1-2; TRBD1 matches at 7 bases. The CDR3 length is 12 residues. Germline V CDR1 and CDR2: SGHRS, YFSETQ. Germline trimming cut 6 bases from V and 7 bases from J; bases unmatched to any gene: 6. The CDR3 protein is CASTEGAVGYTF. CDR3 sequence (DNA): TGCGCCAGCACGGAGGGGGCTGTTGGCTACACCTTC.

This clone has a handful of counts. The chain recombines TRBV7-2 with TRBJ2-7, with 10 positions matching TRBD2. Germline loops: CDR1 SGHTA, CDR2 FQGNSA. V lost 1 base to trimming and J lost 0 bases; unmatched junction nucleotides: 6. This CDR3 spans 17 amino acids. The CDR3 reads CASSLGPLAGSSYEQYF. In DNA, the CDR3 is TGTGCCAGCAGCTTAGGCCCACTAGCGGGGAGCTCCTACGAGCAGTACTTC.

This chain connects TRBV6-1 to TRBJ2-5, with D perhaps matching TRBD2 (5 bases). The J call may not be correct, given that the DNA end is closer to TRBJ2-7. This CDR3 has 12 amino acids. CDR1 is MNHNS and CDR2 is SASEGT in the germline V gene. The CDR3 reads CASRVASYEQYF. Written as DNA, the CDR3 is TGTGCCAGCAGGGTAGCGAGCTACGAGCAGTACTTC.

This CDR3 reads CASSYGGGANQPQHF. The CDR3 nucleotides are TGTGCCAGCAGTTACGGCGGGGGGGCGAATCAGCCCCAGCATTTT. The rearrangement links TRBV6-5 to TRBJ1-5, with D maybe TRBD1 (6 bases). CDR1 and CDR2 (germline): MNHEY, SVGAGI. The CDR3 has 15 residues. V was cut by 2 bases and J by 4 bases, with 12 bases left in between.

A single count supports this clone. The V and J genes are TRBV27 and TRBJ2-7; 7 positions agree with TRBD1. V lost 2 bases to trimming and J lost 0 bases; unmatched junction nucleotides: 4. There are 15 residues in the CDR3. CDR1 is MNHEY and CDR2 is SMNVEV in the germline V gene (reference sequence). CDR3 protein: CASSLKGGSSYEQYF. The CDR3 bases are TGTGCCAGCAGTTTAAAAGGGGGCAGCTCCTACGAGCAGTACTTC.

The rearrangement links TRBV28 to TRBJ2-3, with D possibly being TRBD1 (6 bases). V dropped 6 bases and J dropped 4 bases, with 14 bases sitting between them. The CDR3 has 14 residues. Germline V CDR1 and CDR2: MDHEN, SYDVKM. CDR3 region: CASSQGTSSDTQYF. CDR3 in DNA: TGTGCCAGCAGCCAGGGGACGAGTTCAGATACGCAGTATTTT.

The chain has TRBV27 and TRBJ1-2, with 7 bases aligning to TRBD1. CDR3 length: 13 residues. Germline V CDR1 and CDR2: MNHEY, SMNVEV (reference sequence). After removal of 3 bases from V and 3 bases from J, the junction contained 1 base not matched to a gene. CDR3 nucleotide sequence: TGTGCCAGCAGTTTCGGGACAGACTATGGCTACACCTTC. Protein: CASSFGTDYGYTF.

The rearrangement joins TRBV6-9 to TRBJ2-7; maybe TRBD1 (6 bases). CDR1 is MNHGY and CDR2 is SVAAGI in the germline V gene. The V end was cut by 11 bases, the J end by 0 bases, with 26 bases between. The CDR3 length is 17 residues. CDR3 amino acids: CADRRDMPVGSSYEQYF. DNA for the CDR3: TGTGCCGACCGAAGGGACATGCCCGTCGGAAGCTCCTACGAGCAGTACTTC.

V and J are TRBV6-1 and TRBJ1-2; TRBD1 is a possible D gene (5 bases). The ends were cut back, 10 bases at V and 2 bases at J, with 14 bases in the middle. There are 13 residues in the CDR3. From germline, CDR1 is MNHNS and CDR2 SASEGT. For the CDR3, the DNA is TGTGCCATCCGGGAGGAGGGGAACTATGGCTACACCTTC. As protein: CAIREEGNYGYTF.

This chain joins TRBV6-1 and TRBJ1-1; 10 bases map to TRBD1. The junction had 14 bases not matched to a gene; V was cut back by 4 bases and J by 0 bases. Per germline, CDR1 MNHNS and CDR2 SASEGT. The CDR3 sequence is 19 residues long. CDR3 nucleotides: TGTGCCAGCAGTGGGCCTAAGGGGGGACAGGGGCTAATGAACACTGAAGCTTTCTTT. Translation gives CASSGPKGGQGLMNTEAFF.